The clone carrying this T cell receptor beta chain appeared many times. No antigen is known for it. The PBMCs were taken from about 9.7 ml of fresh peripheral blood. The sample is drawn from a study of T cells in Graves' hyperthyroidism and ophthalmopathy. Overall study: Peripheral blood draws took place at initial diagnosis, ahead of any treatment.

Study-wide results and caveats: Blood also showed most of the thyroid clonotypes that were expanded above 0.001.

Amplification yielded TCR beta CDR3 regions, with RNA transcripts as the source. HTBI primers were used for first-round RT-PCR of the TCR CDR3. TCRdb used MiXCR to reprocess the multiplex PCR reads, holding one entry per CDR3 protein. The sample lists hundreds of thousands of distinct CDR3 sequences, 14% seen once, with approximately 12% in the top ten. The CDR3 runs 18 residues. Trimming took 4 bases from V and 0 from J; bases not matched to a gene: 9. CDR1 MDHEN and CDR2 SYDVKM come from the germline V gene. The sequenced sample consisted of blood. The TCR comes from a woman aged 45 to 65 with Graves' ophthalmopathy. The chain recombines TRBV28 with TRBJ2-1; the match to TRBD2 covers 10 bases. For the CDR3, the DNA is TGTGCCAGCAGTTATGGACTAGCGGAACCAAGCTCCTACAATGAGCAGTTCTTC. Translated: CASSYGLAEPSSYNEQFF.